This T cell receptor (beta chain) was sequenced for a study of cytomegalovirus exposure and HLA in healthy donors (dated by TCRdb to about 2017). In the study overall: An earlier analysis of more than 550 of the donors reported 250 to 300 Gb of sequence data and 95 million to 140 million unique TCR beta sequences obtained from about 200 million T cells. The number of donors typed differed by locus, with roughly 620-630 for A, B, C, DRB1 and DQB1, approximately 500 for DQA1, some 570 for DPA1, and 472 for DPB1. The T cell repertoires of some 670 subjects were profiled by immunosequencing and related to cytomegalovirus serostatus. Rather than drawing on any new phenotypic data, the later analysis identified candidate immune exposures from TCR beta sequences and the way those sequences occurred across donors. To predict cytomegalovirus infection status, the study brought together high-throughput TCR immunosequencing, statistical association of individual TCRs with disease status, and machine learning. In a later genetic analysis, genome-wide SNP genotypes for 398 of the 666 donors were used, and that subset was treated as a discovery cohort. Roughly 300 gigabases of sequencing data and approximately 92 million unique TCR sequences made up an early release that covered several hundred HLA-typed donors. Across approximately 420 genotyped donors of the cohort, an average of about 240,000 unique TCR beta nucleotide sequences per donor were sequenced, and roughly a sixth of those sequences were non-productive. A later analysis re-analyzed previously published TCR beta repertoires from roughly 600 donors and added high-resolution HLA genotyping to study TCR occurrence patterns. To decide whether each TCR beta V gene segment behaved as functional or pseudogenic, an earlier analysis of some 540 of the donors relied on high-throughput TCR beta sequencing. Five DR-DQ haplotypes were handled as single units for association and clustering because linkage in the cohort was strong. All discovery cohort repertoires had been generated using a single sequencing platform. Donor age, sex, ethnicity and CMV serostatus were compiled together with the repertoire data. Both class I and class II loci were covered by HLA typing, at four-digit resolution. The study aimed to test whether cataloging public T cell receptors could reveal signatures of past pathogen exposure. Along with the approximately 700-subject first cohort, a separate validation cohort of approximately 110 different subjects was used. Of the 300 to 400 genotyped donors, 81% fell in the genetic ancestry cluster associated with self-reported Caucasian donors.

What the study reported, not specific to this receptor: Seventeen rarely observed V segments, including chromosome 9 orphons, were excluded from the earlier analysis of approximately 500 of the donors because counts were too low. A later analysis found that TCR association rates varied across HLA loci, with DRB1 alleles showing the most associated TCRs and HLA-C alleles the fewest. The only immune exposure information available for the cohort was CMV serostatus. While some public TCRs were present in many individuals, most TCR sequences turned up only very rarely across donors. In a later analysis, HLA-associated TCR beta chains showed more clonal expansion and lower generation probabilities than non-associated chains that were equally common. A few of the identified cytomegalovirus-associated TCR beta chains were confirmed in vitro to be specific for cytomegalovirus antigens. A later analysis associated 15,000 to 20,000 TCR beta sequences with specific HLA alleles at a false discovery rate of 0.05. Sequencing depth was assumed to be roughly uniform across donors in the presence/absence analyses, though that assumption may not hold. A further reported finding was that TCR beta sequences accurately predicted the HLA-A and HLA-B alleles for most subjects in the first cohort. The authors suggested that the approach could potentially be generalized to other disease states and immunological phenotypes. In this cohort, only TCR beta chains were sequenced, and detectable features were limited by the absence of alpha or paired-chain data. In a later genetic analysis, fewer N-insertions in productive TCRs were reported among donors in an Asian-associated ancestry cluster than the roughly 640-donor mean. A cluster of highly shared sequence variants was judged likely to represent a technical artifact of the sequencing pipeline. Cytomegalovirus status was reported to be diagnosed by the classifier with high specificity and sensitivity in both the original and validation cohorts. A total of 150 to 200 TCR beta chains were listed by the study as associated with cytomegalovirus. Because some donors lacked HLA typing at each locus, the association tests relied only on the typed subset. Most CMV-associated TCR beta chains appeared to be HLA-restricted in a later analysis, and the HLA associations seemed to be driven largely by CMV exposure. Strong co-occurrence of HLA alleles, especially DR and DQ, made assigning TCR associations to individual alleles difficult. Several of the top co-occurrence clusters appeared to be linked to parvovirus B19, influenza, CMV and Epstein-Barr virus, according to a later analysis. V-gene and J-gene trimming of TCR beta chains was associated with a missense DCLRE1C variant in a later genetic analysis, and the association was replicated in an independent cohort. In an earlier analysis of approximately 590 of the donors, most TCR beta V segments were observed in productive rearrangements about 87% or about 30% of the time, broadly matching IMGT annotations. Linkage disequilibrium might explain the correlated functional status among segregating V segments, but an unknown experimental factor could not be excluded. Some IMGT-functional V segments, including TRBV6-2 and TRBV6-3, could not be told apart with the 87-base-pair reads, so those segments were excluded.

As for this clone: Its antigen is currently not known. Per-base qualities were not stored, and no clone one base away is much larger.

Libraries were constructed by the immunoSEQ multiplex PCR assay. A mixture of 60 forward primers for TCR Vbeta segments and 13 reverse primers for TCR Jbeta segments was used in the multiplex PCR. A multiplex PCR assay on genomic DNA amplified the CDR3 region of rearranged TCR beta genes. Amplified TCR beta libraries were sequenced as 87-base-pair reads on the Illumina HiSeq System. The published analysis was carried out like this. In a later analysis, about 80 million unique TCR beta chains were counted across the approximately 670 repertoires, and approximately 11 million of these chains were shared by at least two donors. Raw reads were error-corrected and collapsed into unique sequences with a nearest-neighbor algorithm that merged closely related sequences to remove PCR and sequencing errors. To assign V, D and J gene segments, CDR3 sequences were aligned to IMGT reference sequences. For a sequence to be retained, a match of at least six nucleotides to both a V gene segment and a J gene segment was required. Rearrangements were called productive when the CDR3 lacked stop codons and stayed in frame with V and J; all others were non-productive. Following IMGT convention, CDR3 was defined as the stretch from the second conserved V-encoded cysteine up to the conserved J-encoded phenylalanine. In an earlier analysis of some 550 of the donors, sequences lacking an unambiguous match to a single V gene segment were excluded. In an earlier analysis of almost 600 of the donors, a V segment was called functional when productive rearrangements were above 56.7%, and segregating when the standard deviation between donors exceeded 5%. To diagnose cytomegalovirus status from the catalog of TCR beta chain sequences, a statistical classification framework was built. In a later analysis, V and J genes were assigned by comparing TCR nucleotide sequences against IMGT/GENE-DB human TR gene sequences. The TCRdist pipeline was used in a later analysis to assign CDR3 sequences and most-parsimonious VDJ recombination scenarios. In a later analysis, every TCR beta chain was defined by the combination of its CDR3 amino acid sequence and its V-gene family, and reads without a unique V-gene family were dropped. In a later analysis, fewer than 600 highly shared, low-generation-probability nucleotide sequences were removed to address suspected cross-contamination and a sequencing artifact. In a later analysis, a clonal expansion index for each public chain was calculated from normalized within-repertoire ranks of inferred template counts. In a later analysis, generation probabilities were computed using a VDJ recombination model fitted to out-of-frame rearrangements, and the results were checked against IGoR. In a later analysis, hypergeometric tests were used to score TCR-TCR, TCR-HLA and TCR-CMV co-occurrence, with a repertoire-size bias correction applied to TCR pairs. A later analysis estimated false discovery rates by permuting HLA or CMV assignments 20 times. In a later analysis, co-occurring TCRs were grouped using DBSCAN, and TCRdist sequence similarity was added for clustering within HLA-allele-positive subsets. Co-occurrence clustering excluded repertoires with fewer than 30,000 or more than 120,000 public chains, plus five with anomalous nucleotide sharing. TCRdb provides this immuneACCESS table in a form limited to in-frame rearrangements. Some clones are lacking; in checked studies, under half of them reflect an unresolved V gene, and why the rest are absent is not known. That table supplies the V and J calls and clone size; D and trimming were determined from the DNA. In this sample the table shows approximately 200,000 clones, about 81% of which occur a single time. In total, the top ten clones hold 6.5% of the sample.

The germline V gene supplies CDR1 SGHAT and CDR2 FQNNGV. Unmatched junction bases come to 2, with V trimmed by 1 base and J by 0 bases. Including cysteine and phenylalanine, the CDR3 has 16 amino acids. Left in the record is the CDR3 DNA by itself, 48 bases read in frame from the first base. The cohort comprised some 680 healthy bone marrow donors. All cohort members were sampled while nominally healthy, although unrecorded immune exposures were likely present. The donor was CMV seropositive and belonged to the group of more than 250 seropositive cohort members. Each donor provided a peripheral blood sample, and peripheral blood mononuclear cells were used for TCR beta sequencing. The Qiagen DNeasy Blood Extraction Kit was used to extract genomic DNA from the blood cell samples.

This TCR was recovered from a woman between 45 and 65 years old in good health and CMV-seropositive. The specimen sequenced was PBMCs. The chain employs TRBV11-2 and TRBJ2-3; TRBD2 fits 9 bases in the junction. The sequenced DNA is TGTGCCAGCAGCTTAGGGCTAGCGGGAAGCACAGATACGCAGTATTTT. Its amino acids are CASSLGLAGSTDTQYF.